The 2 T cell receptor beta chains below were found in one sample sequenced in a study of blood T cell repertoires in COVID-19. The assay was immunoSEQ multiplex PCR, and TCRdb's table has in-frame clones only and misses some. Of about 59,000 clones listed, 70% to 75% are singletons. The sequencing sample was made of peripheral blood. Receptors originate from a woman aged 70-85 years with acute or convalescent COVID-19.

The rearrangement uses TRBV14 and TRBJ2-1; 8 positions agree with TRBD1. Per germline, CDR1 SGHDN and CDR2 FVKESK. V lost 4 bases and J lost 3; bases outside the gene matches: 8. The CDR3 is 16 residues long. Here the CDR3 reads CASSRKQGAHYNEQFF. CDR3 DNA sequence: TGTGCCAGCAGCCGGAAGCAGGGGGCCCACTACAATGAGCAGTTCTTC.

As for this clone: This specimen includes other DNA sequences encoding the same CDR3. J is TRBJ1-5 and V is TRBV5-1; maybe TRBD1 (5 bases). Germline V gene lookup returns CDR1 SGHRS and CDR2 YFSETQ. The CDR3 runs to 14 residues. V shed 0 bases and J shed 6 bases, with 10 bases lying between them. DNA for the CDR3: TGCGCCAGCAGCTTGGGGGCGGGGGGTCAGCCCCAGCATTTT. Translating gives CASSLGAGGQPQHF.